The source of this T cell receptor beta chain is a study of blood T cell repertoires in COVID-19. Libraries were prepared by immunoSEQ multiplex PCR; TCRdb keeps only in-frame clonotypes and omits some of them. The sample holds 360,000 or so clones; 87% are singletons and the top ten take roughly 3%. A single count supports this clone. The clonotype was recovered from a young woman who had recovered from COVID-19. Input material: PBMCs or T cells enriched from blood (not recorded which).

The CDR3 nucleotides are TGTGCCAGCAGCAAAGTCACAGGGTACTGGGATCAGCCCCAGCATTTT. This gives the protein CASSKVTGYWDQPQHF. J is TRBJ1-5 and V is TRBV21-1; the table's D call TRBD1 went unverified against the DNA. TRBV21-1 has pseudogene status. CDR3 length: 16 residues.